A single sample is the source of the 22 T cell receptor beta chains below, sequenced in a study of T cells in tumors after PD-1 blockade. Clones were read by immunoSEQ multiplex PCR, and TCRdb kept only the in-frame ones, dropping some. In the table there are about 25,000 clones, 65% to 85% of which are singletons. Source: PBMCs, taken after anti-PD-1 treatment. The source of these receptors is a human donor with basal cell carcinoma.

The CDR3 is CASSAGGNTEAFF. CDR3 coding DNA: TGTGCCAGCAGCGCCGGGGGGAACACTGAAGCTTTCTTT. V and J are TRBV6-5 and TRBJ1-1; D possibly corresponds to TRBD1 (5 bases). Germline-derived CDR1 and CDR2 are MNHEY and SVGAGI. V was trimmed by 6 bases and J by 1 base, leaving 9 bases between them. The CDR3 has 13 amino acids.

This clone was recorded only once. The rearrangement links TRBV4-1 to TRBJ2-7; D tentatively fits TRBD1 or TRBD2 (5 bases each). The germline V gene has CDR1 MGHRA and CDR2 YSYEKL. This CDR3 has 16 amino acids. V gave up 4 bases and J gave up 0 bases, with 16 bases separating them. The CDR3 nucleotides read TGCGCCAGCAGCCCAGGGACGCTAGGAGACTCCTACGAGCAGTACTTC. Protein sequence: CASSPGTLGDSYEQYF.

As to this clone: At one end the junction does not follow the germline gene, possibly because of a read error. This sequence joins TRBV27 and TRBJ2-5; 7 nucleotides agree with TRBD2. The V gene's germline CDR1 is MNHEY and CDR2 SMNVEV (reference sequence). The CDR3 loop spans 12 amino acids. CDR3 DNA sequence: TGCCCGAAAGGCGGGGAGGGAGAGACCCAGTACTTC. It yields the protein CPKGGEGETQYF.

A few counts support this clone. The chain has TRBV2 and TRBJ1-6; TRBD1 is a possible D gene (5 bases). This CDR3 region has 15 residues. Trimming removed 7 bases from V and 1 base from J, with 11 bases in between. CDR1 and CDR2 (germline): SNHLY, FYNNEI. In nucleotides, the CDR3 is TGTGCCAGCACCCCTGGGGGTTCCTATAATTCACCCCTCCACTTT. The encoded protein is CASTPGGSYNSPLHF.

This clone was seen just once. This rearrangement joins TRBV2 to TRBJ2-1; D ambiguous. Trimming stripped 7 bases from V and 6 bases from J, with 13 bases between. The germline V gene encodes CDR1 SNHLY and CDR2 FYNNEI. This CDR3 has 13 residues. In DNA form, the CDR3 reads TGTGCCAGCACCCCCCAACTTGGCAATGAGCAGTTCTTC. Its translation is CASTPQLGNEQFF. The full variable domain, with the rest looked up from reference TRBV2 and TRBJ2-1, is EPEVTQTPSHQVTQMGQEVILRCVPISNHLYFYWYRQILGQKVEFLVSFYNNEISEKSEIFDDQFSVERPDGSNFTLKIRSTKLEDSAMYFCASTPQLGNEQFFGPGTRLTVL.

This chain uses TRBV10-2 with TRBJ2-5; possible D gene TRBD2, 6 bases. This CDR3 is built from 12 residues. Trimming removed 7 bases from V and 5 bases from J, with 11 bases in between. Germline V gene data show CDR1 as WSHSY and CDR2 as SAAADI. Written as DNA, the CDR3 is TGCGCCAGCACAGGTGGGGGGGAGACCCAGTACTTC. Translating it yields CASTGGGETQYF.

This clone showed up just once. The chain carries TRBV5-1 and TRBJ1-5; D is possibly TRBD1 (6 bases). CDR3 length: 15 amino acids. CDR1 and CDR2 from the germline V gene are SGHRS and YFSETQ. Between the trimmed V and J ends, which lost 4 bases and 6 bases, there was a span of 17 bases. CDR3 residues: CASSPGTNEVQPQHF. CDR3 DNA sequence: TGCGCCAGCAGCCCCGGGACAAATGAGGTTCAGCCCCAGCATTTT.

This clone was recorded a few times. V is TRBV7-9 and J is TRBJ2-2, with D tentatively TRBD2 (5 bases). The CDR3 has 15 amino acids. The germline V gene has CDR1 SEHNR and CDR2 FQNEAQ (reference sequence). Trimming shortened V by 5 bases and J by 9 bases, and 19 bases separated the two germline ends. In DNA form, the CDR3 reads TGTGCCAGCAGCCCCCGGAGGTCCCTTGGATGGGAGCTGTTTTTT. Translation: CASSPRRSLGWELFF.

V gene TRBV9 combines with J gene TRBJ2-1; 10 bases are shared with TRBD1. Germline assignment: CDR1 SGDLS and CDR2 YYNGEE. This CDR3 has 16 amino acids. V lost 3 bases to trimming and J lost 7 bases; unmatched junction nucleotides: 10. The CDR3 nucleotides are TGTGCCAGCAGCGGGGACCCGGGACAGGGGAGGAATGAGCAGTTCTTC. Its translation: CASSGDPGQGRNEQFF.

The rearrangement links TRBV19 to TRBJ1-1, with TRBD1 matching 10 bases. The CDR3 runs to 15 residues. Trimming cost V 6 bases and J 0 bases; bases outside gene matches: 4. CDR1 and CDR2 from the germline V gene are LNHDA and SQIVND (reference sequence). CDR3: CASRDRGTLNTEAFF. The CDR3 DNA sequence: TGTGCCAGTAGGGACAGGGGGACTCTGAACACTGAAGCTTTCTTT.

This clone appeared once. J is TRBJ2-1 and V is TRBV5-1; 14 positions match TRBD2. The CDR3 extends over 17 amino acids. J was trimmed by 5 bases and V by 4 bases; bases with no gene match: 8. The germline CDR1 and CDR2 sequences are SGHRS and YFSETQ. The CDR3 region is CASSRTSGRTGNNEQFF. The CDR3 bases are TGCGCCAGCAGCCGGACTAGCGGGAGGACTGGAAACAATGAGCAGTTCTTC. The full variable domain, in which reference TRBV5-1 and TRBJ2-1 provide the parts outside the CDR3, is KAGVTQTPRYLIKTRGQQVTLSCSPISGHRSVSWYQQTPGQGLQFLFEYFSETQRNKGNFPGRFSGRQFSNSRSEMNVSTLELGDSALYLCASSRTSGRTGNNEQFFGPGTRLTVL.

The chain recombines TRBV4-2 with TRBJ2-3; 12 positions agree with TRBD2. V was clipped by 4 bases and J by 2 bases; unmatched bases: 4. Germline loops: CDR1 LGHNA, CDR2 YNFKEQ. CDR3 size: 16 residues. The CDR3 DNA is TGTGCCAGCAGCCCTCGGACTAGCGGGGCCACAGATACGCAGTATTTT. It codes for CASSPRTSGATDTQYF.

This clone came up once. The chain carries TRBV5-4 and TRBJ1-2; 9 bases match TRBD1. The germline V gene has CDR1 SGHNT and CDR2 YYREEE (reference sequence). V shed 5 bases, J shed 6 bases, and the junction held 5 bases outside the gene matches. This CDR3 spans 13 amino acids. The CDR3 region is CASRGQGTDGYTF. The CDR3 bases are TGTGCCAGCAGGGGACAGGGAACGGATGGCTACACCTTC.

J is TRBJ1-2 and V is TRBV4-1; TRBD1 is a possible D gene (5 bases). Germline V gives CDR1 MGHRA, CDR2 YSYEKL. The CDR3 is 16 residues long. V shed 3 bases and J shed 2 bases, with 16 bases lying between them. The DNA of the CDR3 is TGCGCCAGCAGCCAGGGGGAGGCCAGGCTCAACTATGGCTACACCTTC. Translation: CASSQGEARLNYGYTF.

The gene calls are TRBV14 and TRBJ2-7, with 15 bases identical to TRBD2. The V gene end was trimmed by 4 bases and the J gene end by 1 base; junction bases not matched to a gene: 2. The germline CDR1 and CDR2 sequences are SGHDN and FVKESK. This CDR3 is 16 amino acids long. For the CDR3, the DNA is TGTGCCAGCAGCCGAGGGACTAGCGGGGGGTCCTACGAGCAGTACTTC. It codes for CASSRGTSGGSYEQYF.

The chain recombines TRBV2 with TRBJ2-1, with D possibly being TRBD1 (6 bases). The CDR3 is 16 residues long. Trimming took off 3 bases at V and 0 bases at J, with 12 bases between the two ends. Per the germline V gene, CDR1 is SNHLY and CDR2 is FYNNEI. CDR3 residues: CASSESRGSSYNEQFF. DNA for the CDR3: TGTGCCAGCAGTGAGTCCAGGGGCAGCTCCTACAATGAGCAGTTCTTC.

This rearrangement joins TRBV7-2 to TRBJ1-3; weak D call: TRBD1 (6 bases). There are 16 residues in the CDR3. V lost 4 bases to trimming and J lost 2 bases, with 15 bases between them. Germline values: CDR1 SGHTA, CDR2 FQGNSA. The CDR3, as DNA: TGTGCCAGCAGCTCCACAGGGAATCTGGCTGGAAACACCATATATTTT. Protein: CASSSTGNLAGNTIYF.

J is TRBJ1-6 and V is TRBV28, with 9 bases matching TRBD1. The CDR3 spans 16 residues. V gave up 5 bases and J gave up 9 bases; unmatched junction bases: 11. The germline gives CDR1 MDHEN, CDR2 SYDVKM. CDR3 nucleotides: TGTGCCAGCAGTACAATACAGGGGGCGCGGTTTTCACCCCTCCACTTT. Its translation is CASSTIQGARFSPLHF.

This clone was counted a single time. The genes are TRBV12-3 or TRBV12-4 and TRBJ1-4; no firm D call. Trimming took 4 bases from V and 8 from J, leaving 11 bases between them. The CDR3 is 13 residues long. The CDR3 region is CASSSIDREKLFF. CDR3 DNA sequence: TGTGCCAGCAGTTCGATTGACCGGGAAAAACTGTTTTTT.

The V gene is TRBV5-5, the J gene TRBJ2-5; TRBD2 aligns across 10 bases. Germline values: CDR1 SGHKS, CDR2 YYEKEE (reference sequence). The CDR3 consists of 18 residues. The V gene end was trimmed by 3 bases and the J gene end by 5 bases; junction bases not matched to a gene: 16. CDR3 sequence: CASSSFPRSGGRGETQYF. Written as DNA, the CDR3 is TGTGCCAGCAGCTCCTTTCCCCGTAGCGGGGGGAGAGGGGAGACCCAGTACTTC.

The chain employs TRBV18 and TRBJ1-1; tentative D call: TRBD1 (5 bases). This CDR3 has 16 residues. The germline gives CDR1 KGHSH, CDR2 LQKENI. Trimming took 3 bases from V and 1 from J, leaving 15 bases between them. The DNA of the CDR3 is TGTGCCAGCTCACCGGGGCGGCGTCCAACGAACACTGAAGCTTTCTTT. Amino acid sequence: CASSPGRRPTNTEAFF.

The rearrangement joins TRBV19 to TRBJ2-1; 11 positions match TRBD2. Germline CDR1 is LNHDA and CDR2 is SQIVND (reference sequence). V shed 7 bases and J 1 base; nucleotides not matched to a gene: 9. The CDR3 length is 17 residues. This chain's CDR3 is CASNKASGGPSYNEQFF. In DNA form, the CDR3 reads TGTGCCAGTAACAAGGCTAGCGGGGGGCCGTCCTACAATGAGCAGTTCTTC.